Sequencing of this T cell receptor beta chain was carried out in a study of cytomegalovirus exposure and HLA in healthy donors. Study findings and constraints: Analysis was carried out at a later point, and it linked a missense DCLRE1C variant to TCR beta V- and J-gene trimming. Most subjects' HLA-A and HLA-B alleles were reportedly predicted from TCR beta sequences. A later analysis reported that several of the most significant clusters appeared to be linked to common viral pathogens, among them Epstein-Barr virus.

60 Vbeta and 13 Jbeta primers were used in PCR. Libraries were prepared by immunoSEQ multiplex PCR; TCRdb keeps only in-frame clonotypes and omits some of them. Among fewer than 150,000 clones listed, 60% to 80% were seen once. Germline CDR1 reads MNHNS; CDR2 reads SASEGT. Unmatched junction bases numbered 7, after V lost 5 bases and J lost 8 bases. The CDR3 is 15 residues long. To note about this clone: Its antigen is unknown.

V usage is TRBV6-1 and J usage is TRBJ2-1; TRBD2 matches 12 bases. Sequencing was done on a sample of PBMCs. This receptor was obtained from a woman aged 25 to 39 in good health and CMV-seropositive. CDR3 DNA: TGTGCCAGCAGTCAACTAGCGGGAGGTGGGGATGAGCAGTTCTTC. Translating it yields CASSQLAGGGDEQFF.